The sample holds a few counts of the clone carrying this T cell receptor (beta chain). Trimming at V came to 3 bases and at J to 3 bases, leaving 4 bases not matched to a gene. From germline, CDR1 is MNHEY and CDR2 SMNVEV (reference sequence). The CDR3 loop spans 15 amino acids. The sample belongs to a study of control samples from healthy donors and cancer patients. Profiling relied on immunoSEQ multiplex PCR, and the TCRdb table lists in-frame clones only, not all of them. The repertoire has about 140,000 clones, about nine tenths of them found once; the top ten carry roughly 3.2%. Sequenced input: blood. The clonotype comes from a man aged 25 to 40 in good health. V usage is TRBV27 and J usage is TRBJ2-7; 11 nucleotides align to TRBD1. The CDR3 region is CASSFGGTGGYEQYF. The CDR3 DNA reads as TGTGCCAGCAGTTTCGGAGGGACAGGGGGCTACGAGCAGTACTTC.